These 27 T cell receptor beta chains were sequenced from one sample in a study of human T cells and chemical hapten exposure. Time point indicated: patch test 2, 6 weeks after DPC sensitization. This sample's treatment: therapeutic diphenylcyclopropenone sensitization with weekly scalp DPC. Via MiXCR, TCRdb re-called the RACE reads, giving one row per CDR3 protein. This sample has tens of thousands of distinct CDR3 sequences, with more than 6.5% found just once. This specimen was whole blood, taken in connection with sensitization to the hapten diphenylcyclopropenone (DPC). The receptors were gathered from a woman aged 25 to 39 with alopecia areata. Some clones in this sample may be carry-over from other donors' samples.

A single count supports this clonotype. Since a much larger clone is just one base distant, this may be a read error. For the CDR3, the DNA is TGTGCCAGCAGTCTGACAGGCGCTATCTATGGCTACAACTTC. Its protein product is CASSLTGAIYGYNF. This chain joins TRBV12-3 or TRBV12-4 and TRBJ1-2, with D perhaps matching TRBD1 (6 bases). The CDR3 spans 14 residues.

A few counts support this clonotype. The V gene is TRBV10-3, the J gene TRBJ2-1; D is tentatively TRBD1 or TRBD2 (6 bases each). The V end lost 2 bases, the J end lost 7 bases, and 24 bases lay between the germline ends. Germline V gives CDR1 ENHRY, CDR2 SYGVKD. This CDR3 is built from 18 residues. The DNA for the CDR3 is TGTGCCATCAGTGAGAGGAGGAGGGGGATAAGGGATATTAATGAGCAGTTCTTC. Its translation is CAISERRRGIRDINEQFF.

Ten or more counts support this clonotype. This chain connects TRBV7-2 to TRBJ2-6; maybe TRBD1 (6 bases). CDR3 length equals 19 residues. Germline V gives CDR1 SGHTA, CDR2 FQGNSA. Trimming cost V 5 bases and J 2 bases, with 22 bases left between them. This CDR3 is CASSLRAGVGVPGANVLTF. DNA of the CDR3: TGTGCCAGCAGCCTAAGGGCAGGGGTAGGAGTCCCTGGGGCCAACGTCCTGACTTTC.

This sequence joins TRBV5-6 and TRBJ1-1; 9 nucleotides match TRBD1. The CDR3 consists of 14 residues. V gave up 6 bases and J gave up 5 bases; unmatched junction bases: 8. Germline values: CDR1 SGHDT, CDR2 YYEEEE. CDR3 sequence reads: CASTLGTGWTEAFF. DNA for the CDR3: TGTGCCAGCACCTTAGGGACAGGGTGGACTGAAGCTTTCTTT. Drawing the rest from reference TRBV5-6 and TRBJ1-1, the complete variable domain is DAGVTQSPTHLIKTRGQQVTLRCSPKSGHDTVSWYQQALGQGPQFIFQYYEEEERQRGNFPDRFSGHQFPNYSSELNVNALLLGDSALYLCASTLGTGWTEAFFGQGTRLTVV.

This clonotype was detected many times. V usage is TRBV4-1 and J usage is TRBJ2-6; weak D call: TRBD2 (6 bases). The ends were cut back, 0 bases at V and 2 bases at J, with 17 bases in the middle. The CDR3 length is 19 residues. Germline CDR1 and CDR2: MGHRA and YSYEKL. As DNA, the CDR3 is TGCGCCAGCAGCCAAGATCGTCGTGCAGGGAGGCCTGGGGCCAACGTCCTGACTTTC. Amino acids: CASSQDRRAGRPGANVLTF.

This clonotype appeared many times. V usage is TRBV11-2 and J usage is TRBJ1-1; D gene ambiguous. Germline values: CDR1 SGHAT, CDR2 FQNNGV. V lost 5 bases to trimming and J lost 7 bases, with 8 bases between them. This CDR3 comprises 11 residues. DNA of the CDR3: TGTGCCAGCAGCCCACCAGATGAAGCTTTCTTT. Encoded protein: CASSPPDEAFF.

V is TRBV27 and J is TRBJ1-3; D is unclear. The V gene lost 2 bases and the J gene lost 2 bases, with 13 bases spanning the gap. CDR1 and CDR2 from the germline V gene are MNHEY and SMNVEV (reference sequence). The CDR3 is 16 amino acids. CDR3 protein: CASSLTGRGAGNTIYF. CDR3 nucleotide sequence: TGTGCCAGCAGTTTAACGGGTCGGGGAGCTGGAAACACCATATATTTT.

The chain is built from TRBV6-1 and TRBJ1-2, with TRBD1 matching over 8 bases. The trim removed 4 bases at V and 3 bases at J, leaving 16 bases unmatched. The CDR3 extends over 18 amino acids. Germline V lookup: CDR1 MNHNS, CDR2 SASEGT. CDR3 residues: CASSVVVPGGTLDYGYTF. CDR3 DNA sequence: TGTGCCAGCAGTGTGGTGGTGCCAGGGGGCACGTTGGACTATGGCTACACCTTC.

The rearrangement links TRBV18 to TRBJ1-1; no firm D call. V dropped 3 bases and J dropped 0 bases, with 14 bases sitting between them. Germline V gene sequence: CDR1 KGHSH, CDR2 LQKENI. This CDR3 has 16 residues. CDR3 DNA sequence: TGTGCCAGCTCACCTCCCGGACCGGTTCTGAACACTGAAGCTTTCTTT. Translating it yields CASSPPGPVLNTEAFF.

This clonotype has only a few counts. CDR3 sequence: CSARMVVGNYGYTF. In nucleotides, the CDR3 is TGCAGTGCTAGAATGGTGGTAGGGAACTATGGCTACACCTTC. The J gene is TRBJ1-2, the V gene TRBV20-1; D gene uncertain. The V and J ends lost 2 bases and 2 bases respectively, with 12 bases between them. Germline CDR1 reads DFQATT; CDR2 reads SNEGSKA (reference sequence). This CDR3 contains 14 residues.

This clonotype appeared a few times. The chain carries TRBV29-1 and TRBJ1-2; tentative D call: TRBD1 (5 bases). The ends were cut back, 0 bases at V and 6 bases at J, with 17 bases in the middle. This CDR3 comprises 15 residues. CDR1 is SQVTM, CDR2 ANQGSEA, per germline. CDR3 sequence reads: CSVEDQGLKLDGYTF. The CDR3 DNA reads as TGCAGCGTTGAAGACCAGGGACTGAAACTGGATGGCTACACCTTC.

The rearrangement joins TRBV9 to TRBJ1-2; 8 positions agree with TRBD1. Trimming at V came to 4 bases and at J to 2 bases, leaving 7 bases not matched to a gene. Per the germline V gene, CDR1 is SGDLS and CDR2 is YYNGEE. The CDR3 spans 15 residues. CDR3 sequence reads: CASSLSGGRNYGYTF. In nucleotides, the CDR3 is TGTGCCAGCAGCCTTTCAGGGGGCAGGAACTATGGCTACACCTTC.

As regards this clonotype: A much more abundant neighbour one base away suggests this may be a read error. CDR3 protein: CASRAHYSNQPQHF. The CDR3, as DNA: TGTGCCAGCAGAGCACATTATAGCAATCAGCCCCAGCATTTT. The rearrangement links TRBV5-6 to TRBJ1-5; D uncertain. V dropped 5 bases and J dropped 0 bases, with 9 bases sitting between them. Germline lookup yields CDR1 SGHDT and CDR2 YYEEEE. This CDR3 region has 14 residues.

This chain connects TRBV6-5 to TRBJ2-1; the match to TRBD1 covers 9 bases. CDR1 is MNHEY, CDR2 SVGAGI, per germline. The CDR3 spans 16 residues. V was clipped by 1 base and J by 1 base; unmatched bases: 2. This CDR3 is CASSYWGTGSYNEQFF. The CDR3 DNA is TGTGCCAGCAGTTACTGGGGGACAGGGTCCTACAATGAGCAGTTCTTC.

This clonotype was found many times. This chain links TRBV6-1 with TRBJ1-4, with 7 nucleotides matching TRBD1. Trimming removed 6 bases from V and 8 bases from J; junction bases left unmatched: 6. Germline values: CDR1 MNHNS, CDR2 SASEGT. This CDR3 spans 13 amino acids. CDR3 nucleotides: TGTGCCAGCAGAAGACAGGGAGGAGAAAAACTGTTTTTT. This encodes CASRRQGGEKLFF.

This clonotype was seen repeatedly, ten times or more. V is TRBV3-1 and J is TRBJ1-1, with D unclear. This CDR3 spans 11 amino acids. V lost 0 bases, J lost 10 bases, and 6 bases lay in between. The germline gives CDR1 LGHDT, CDR2 YNNKEL (reference sequence). Here the CDR3 reads CASSQDGGAFF. The CDR3 bases are TGTGCCAGCAGCCAAGACGGTGGAGCTTTCTTT.

In its sample, this clonotype was seen many times. The rearrangement uses TRBV13 and TRBJ2-5; no clear D gene. The CDR3 sequence is 13 residues long. V lost 4 bases, J lost 3 bases, and 9 bases lay in between. Germline CDR1 reads PRHDT; CDR2 reads FYEKMQ (reference sequence). CDR3 coding DNA: TGTGCCAGCAGCTGGCTTGGGGAAGAGACCCAGTACTTC. Protein: CASSWLGEETQYF.

This clonotype was observed at least ten times. The chain combines TRBV11-2 with TRBJ1-4, with D perhaps matching TRBD1 (5 bases). This CDR3 region has 16 residues. CDR1 and CDR2 from the germline V gene are SGHAT and FQNNGV. The ends were cut back, 4 bases at V and 8 bases at J, with 20 bases in the middle. CDR3 loop: CASSYVGDPGWEKLFF. CDR3 sequence (DNA): TGTGCCAGCAGCTATGTGGGGGACCCTGGCTGGGAAAAACTGTTTTTT.

This rearrangement joins TRBV20-1 to TRBJ1-2, with a weak D call TRBD1 (6 bases). V was clipped by 3 bases and J by 0 bases, with 14 bases between them. Germline loops: CDR1 DFQATT, CDR2 SNEGSKA (reference sequence). This CDR3 is built from 15 residues. CDR3 DNA: TGCAGTGCTAGTACGGACAGACCTACTAACTATGGCTACACCTTC. This sequence encodes CSASTDRPTNYGYTF.

The chain links TRBV7-9 to TRBJ1-4; TRBD1 might be the D (5 bases). Looked up from germline, CDR1 is SEHNR and CDR2 is FQNEAQ (reference sequence). The ends were cut back, 0 bases at V and 7 bases at J, with 15 bases in the middle. There are 16 residues in the CDR3. The CDR3 spells CASSLAGGVGREKLFF. Written as DNA, the CDR3 is TGTGCCAGCAGCTTAGCGGGAGGGGTTGGACGTGAAAAACTGTTTTTT.

In its sample, this clonotype was seen many times. The CDR3 DNA follows: TGTGCCAGCAGCTCAAGTCTGCGGACAGGGGGCTCTTTGACTGGAAACACCATATATTTT. It encodes CASSSSLRTGGSLTGNTIYF. The chain combines TRBV3-1 with TRBJ1-3; 11 positions agree with TRBD1. Per the germline V gene, CDR1 is LGHDT and CDR2 is YNNKEL (reference sequence). The CDR3 length is 20 residues. V dropped 5 bases and J dropped 2; count of bases not matched to a gene: 17.

This chain joins TRBV7-8 and TRBJ1-4; 9 bases are a match to TRBD1. Germline V gene lookup returns CDR1 SGHVS and CDR2 FQNEAQ. This CDR3 spans 15 amino acids. V dropped 5 bases and J dropped 5; count of bases not matched to a gene: 6. The CDR3 DNA reads TGTGCCAGCAGCGACAGGGGGATTGGGAATGAAAAACTGTTTTTT. The encoded protein is CASSDRGIGNEKLFF.

CDR3 amino acids: CASSAQGQTNEKLFF. Written as DNA, the CDR3 is TGTGCCAGCAGTGCCCAGGGGCAGACTAATGAAAAACTGTTTTTT. This chain joins TRBV2 and TRBJ1-4, with TRBD1 as a possible D gene (6 bases). Deletions cut 4 bases from V and 2 bases from J, with 11 bases between. The CDR3 is 15 amino acids. Germline lookup yields CDR1 SNHLY and CDR2 FYNNEI.

This clonotype has more than one count but fewer than ten. The gene calls are TRBV6-5 and TRBJ1-2, with 8 bases lining up with TRBD1. Germline V lookup: CDR1 MNHEY, CDR2 SVGAGI. This CDR3 region has 14 residues. The junction had 11 bases not matched to a gene; V was cut back by 6 bases and J by 8 bases. In DNA form, the CDR3 reads TGTGCCAGCAGATCCCAGGGGGCGGTCAGAGGCTACACCTTC. This gives the protein CASRSQGAVRGYTF.

This clonotype was seen ten or more times. This chain joins TRBV5-1 and TRBJ2-1; TRBD1 agrees at 7 bases. Germline V gives CDR1 SGHRS, CDR2 YFSETQ. The CDR3 has 14 residues. V gave up 0 bases and J gave up 3 bases; unmatched junction bases: 0. The CDR3 sequence is CASSLGDSYNEQFF. The CDR3 DNA is TGCGCCAGCAGCTTGGGGGACAGCTACAATGAGCAGTTCTTC.

This clonotype was counted a few times. As DNA, the CDR3 is TGTGCCTGGAGTGTTGGTAGGAGCCTGGGAGACACCATATATTTT. This encodes CAWSVGRSLGDTIYF. The J gene is TRBJ1-3, the V gene TRBV30; D is uncertain. This CDR3 is built from 15 residues. The ends were cut back, 0 bases at V and 8 bases at J, with 17 bases in the middle. Per germline, CDR1 GTSNPN and CDR2 SVGIG (reference sequence).

The table lists this clonotype with many counts. The chain combines TRBV4-2 with TRBJ2-2; possibly TRBD1 for D (6 bases). V was cut by 1 base and J by 2 bases, with 8 bases left in between. The CDR3 spans 15 residues. Germline V gene lookup returns CDR1 LGHNA and CDR2 YNFKEQ. For the CDR3, the DNA is TGTGCCAGCAGCCAAGTCAGGGGCAACACCGGGGAGCTGTTTTTT. Encoded protein: CASSQVRGNTGELFF.